One TCR beta chain is described in this entry. Its matching antigen is unknown. Each CDR3 protein is one row after TCRdb ran MiXCR on the reads. Of some 440,000 distinct CDR3 sequences in the sample, about 33% were seen once. This specimen belongs to a study of T cell repertoires in cytomegalovirus infection. General study findings and limits: Clonotypes of TCR beta that were HLA-C-restricted and CMV-specific dominated the ex vivo response.

Sample: PBMCs. This receptor was identified in a human donor in good health (CMV status not recorded). Some clones in this sample may be carry-over from other donors' samples.

The CDR3 loop is CASVLAGADTQYF. CDR3 nucleotides: TGTGCCAGCGTACTAGCGGGGGCAGATACGCAGTATTTT. The chain is built from TRBV28 and TRBJ2-3, with 11 bases lining up with TRBD2. V trimming: 8 bases; J trimming: 4 bases; junction bases outside the gene matches: 2. The CDR3 runs 13 residues. Germline V CDR1 and CDR2: MDHEN, SYDVKM.